The rows below give T cell receptor beta chains drawn from one sample of a study of OX40 agonist ivuxolimab in advanced cancers. The data were produced by immunoSEQ multiplex PCR, yet TCRdb's version contains in-frame clones alone and is incomplete. The table shows tens of thousands of clones, with 86% occurring only once. Source: CD4+ or CD8+ T cells sorted from blood, taken in a trial of the OX40 agonist ivuxolimab. All receptors derive from an adult with an advanced solid tumor such as melanoma, head and neck, liver or kidney cancer. CDR3s include the opening cysteine and the closing phenylalanine or tryptophan. A D gene is named only where the DNA matches it firmly. Expanded clones get a size class; other rows say once, few or many, or leave the size out.

J gene: TRBJ2-1
D gene: .
V gene: TRBV7-9
clone size: .
CDR3 protein: CASSKGTDNGQFF
CDR3 DNA: TGTGCCAGCAGCAAGGGGACGGACAATGGGCAGTTCTTC

J gene: TRBJ1-4
D gene: TRBD1
V gene: TRBV10-3
clone size: .
CDR3 protein: CAIRGQGGNEKLFF
CDR3 DNA: TGTGCCATCAGGGGACAGGGGGGTAATGAAAAACTGTTTTTT

J gene: TRBJ1-5
D gene: TRBD1
V gene: TRBV30
clone size: .
CDR3 protein: CAWSSGGFSNQPQHF
CDR3 DNA: TGTGCCTGGAGCTCAGGGGGCTTCAGCAATCAGCCCCAGCATTTT

J gene: TRBJ2-7
D gene: TRBD2
V gene: TRBV18
clone size: .
CDR3 protein: CASSQGTSPELYEQYF
CDR3 DNA: TGTGCCAGCTCACAGGGGACTAGCCCTGAACTCTACGAGCAGTACTTC

J gene: TRBJ1-5
D gene: .
V gene: TRBV4-1
clone size: .
CDR3 protein: CASSQGHGAYSNQPQHF
CDR3 DNA: TGCGCCAGCAGCCAAGGACACGGAGCCTATAGCAATCAGCCCCAGCATTTT

J gene: TRBJ2-1
D gene: .
V gene: TRBV19
clone size: .
CDR3 protein: CASSIITGGDEQFF
CDR3 DNA: TGTGCCAGTAGTATAATAACGGGTGGGGATGAGCAGTTCTTC

J gene: TRBJ1-1
D gene: .
V gene: TRBV28
clone size: .
CDR3 protein: CASSSGAGSGDAKAFF
CDR3 DNA: TGTGCCAGCAGTTCGGGGGCGGGGTCCGGGGATGCTAAAGCTTTCTTT

J gene: TRBJ2-1
D gene: TRBD1
V gene: TRBV19
clone size: .
CDR3 protein: CASSRNRGSYNEQFF
CDR3 DNA: TGTGCCAGTAGTCGGAACAGGGGCTCCTACAATGAGCAGTTCTTC

J gene: TRBJ2-7
D gene: TRBD1
V gene: TRBV5-6
clone size: .
CDR3 protein: CASSHYRTGRPYEQYF
CDR3 DNA: TGTGCCAGCAGCCACTACCGGACAGGACGCCCCTACGAGCAGTACTTC

J gene: TRBJ2-5
D gene: TRBD1
V gene: TRBV7-2
clone size: .
CDR3 protein: CASSFGTGSQTQYF
CDR3 DNA: TGTGCCAGCAGCTTTGGGACAGGGTCTCAGACCCAGTACTTC

J gene: TRBJ2-3
D gene: TRBD1
V gene: TRBV29-1
clone size: .
CDR3 protein: CSVDAQGVTDTQYF
CDR3 DNA: TGCAGCGTTGACGCTCAGGGGGTCACAGATACGCAGTATTTT

J gene: TRBJ1-3
D gene: TRBD1
V gene: TRBV6-5
clone size: .
CDR3 protein: CASGQGARGNTIYF
CDR3 DNA: TGTGCCAGCGGACAGGGGGCACGTGGAAACACCATATATTTT

J gene: TRBJ2-7
D gene: .
V gene: TRBV28
clone size: .
CDR3 protein: CASSLGYEQYF
CDR3 DNA: TGTGCCAGCAGTTTGGGGTACGAGCAGTACTTC

J gene: TRBJ2-5
D gene: .
V gene: TRBV7-3
clone size: .
CDR3 protein: CASSLNGQGVGETQYF
CDR3 DNA: TGTGCCAGCAGCTTAAATGGACAAGGGGTCGGAGAGACCCAGTACTTC

J gene: TRBJ2-7
D gene: .
V gene: TRBV6-5
clone size: once
CDR3 protein: CASRATGTTDEQYF
CDR3 DNA: TGTGCCAGCAGGGCTACCGGGACAACGGACGAGCAGTACTTC

J gene: TRBJ2-3
D gene: .
V gene: TRBV7-2
clone size: .
CDR3 protein: CASSSRGDTQYF
CDR3 DNA: TGTGCCAGCAGCTCTAGGGGGGATACGCAGTATTTT

J gene: TRBJ1-5
D gene: .
V gene: TRBV14
clone size: .
CDR3 protein: CASSQGQDQPQHF
CDR3 DNA: TGTGCCAGCAGCCAAGGACAGGATCAGCCCCAGCATTTT

J gene: TRBJ2-3
D gene: .
V gene: TRBV7-9
clone size: .
CDR3 protein: CASSLKEGGDTQYF
CDR3 DNA: TGTGCCAGCAGCTTAAAAGAGGGGGGAGATACGCAGTATTTT

J gene: TRBJ2-3
D gene: .
V gene: TRBV9
clone size: .
CDR3 protein: CASSDTDTQYF
CDR3 DNA: TGTGCCAGCAGCGACACAGATACGCAGTATTTT

J gene: TRBJ2-2
D gene: .
V gene: TRBV6-1
clone size: .
CDR3 protein: CASNYRDTGELFF
CDR3 DNA: TGTGCCAGCAATTACAGGGACACCGGGGAGCTGTTTTTT

J gene: TRBJ1-5
D gene: .
V gene: TRBV6-6
clone size: .
CDR3 protein: CASSPTQGVGNQPQHF
CDR3 DNA: TGTGCCAGCAGCCCTACCCAGGGAGTCGGGAATCAGCCCCAGCATTTT

J gene: TRBJ2-5
D gene: TRBD1
V gene: TRBV15
clone size: .
CDR3 protein: CATSRDSADRDF
CDR3 DNA: TGTGCCACCAGCAGAGATTCGGCGGACAGGGACTTC

J gene: TRBJ1-4
D gene: TRBD1
V gene: TRBV5-4
clone size: .
CDR3 protein: CASSRTGGTNEKLFF
CDR3 DNA: TGTGCCAGCAGCCGGACAGGGGGGACTAATGAAAAACTGTTTTTT

J gene: TRBJ1-5
D gene: .
V gene: TRBV5-1
clone size: .
CDR3 protein: CASSLGGGSGQPQHF
CDR3 DNA: TGCGCCAGCAGCTTGGGCGGGGGTTCTGGACAGCCCCAGCATTTT

J gene: TRBJ1-5
D gene: .
V gene: TRBV2
clone size: .
CDR3 protein: CASKINSNQPQHF
CDR3 DNA: TGTGCCAGCAAGATTAATAGCAATCAGCCCCAGCATTTT

J gene: TRBJ2-3
D gene: .
V gene: TRBV6-4
clone size: once
CDR3 protein: CASKRTTSTDTQYF
CDR3 DNA: TGTGCCAGCAAGAGAACCACCAGCACAGATACGCAGTATTTT

J gene: TRBJ1-6
D gene: .
V gene: TRBV6-1
clone size: .
CDR3 protein: CASSGGGFNNSPLHF
CDR3 DNA: TGTGCCAGCAGTGGGGGGGGATTCAATAATTCACCCCTCCACTTT

J gene: TRBJ2-5
D gene: .
V gene: TRBV11-2
clone size: .
CDR3 protein: CASSFTGRETQYF
CDR3 DNA: TGTGCCAGCAGCTTTACGGGGCGAGAGACCCAGTACTTC

J gene: TRBJ1-5
D gene: .
V gene: TRBV19
clone size: .
CDR3 protein: CASSIGTEGQPQHF
CDR3 DNA: TGTGCCAGTAGTATAGGGACAGAGGGCCAGCCCCAGCATTTT

J gene: TRBJ1-5
D gene: .
V gene: TRBV19
clone size: .
CDR3 protein: CASSHSNQPQHF
CDR3 DNA: TGTGCCAGTAGTCACAGCAATCAGCCCCAGCATTTT

J gene: TRBJ2-2
D gene: .
V gene: TRBV28
clone size: once
CDR3 protein: CASSPHRVTGELFF
CDR3 DNA: TGTGCCAGCAGTCCGCACAGGGTCACCGGGGAGCTGTTTTTT

J gene: TRBJ2-1
D gene: .
V gene: TRBV29-1
clone size: .
CDR3 protein: CSVGGHSSYNEQFF
CDR3 DNA: TGCAGCGTTGGAGGGCATAGCTCCTACAATGAGCAGTTCTTC

J gene: TRBJ1-1
D gene: TRBD1
V gene: TRBV10-3
clone size: .
CDR3 protein: CATFADRENTEAFF
CDR3 DNA: TGTGCCACCTTCGCGGACAGGGAGAACACTGAAGCTTTCTTT

J gene: TRBJ1-1
D gene: .
V gene: TRBV5-1
clone size: once
CDR3 protein: CASSLDPHLTGTEAFF
CDR3 DNA: TGCGCCAGCAGCTTGGACCCACACCTGACGGGCACTGAAGCTTTCTTT

J gene: TRBJ2-7
D gene: .
V gene: TRBV5-1
clone size: few
CDR3 protein: CASSPGGTDMYEQYF
CDR3 DNA: TGCGCCAGCAGTCCGGGGGGGACAGACATGTACGAGCAGTACTTC

J gene: TRBJ2-5
D gene: .
V gene: TRBV15
clone size: .
CDR3 protein: CATSREPQETQYF
CDR3 DNA: TGTGCCACCTCAAGAGAGCCCCAAGAGACCCAGTACTTC

J gene: TRBJ2-5
D gene: TRBD2
V gene: TRBV2
clone size: .
CDR3 protein: CASSEDLAGVPETQYF
CDR3 DNA: TGTGCCAGCAGTGAGGATCTAGCGGGGGTGCCGGAGACCCAGTACTTC

J gene: TRBJ2-7
D gene: .
V gene: TRBV5-6
clone size: .
CDR3 protein: CASSLGYEQYF
CDR3 DNA: TGTGCCAGCAGCTTAGGGTACGAGCAGTACTTC

J gene: TRBJ2-1
D gene: .
V gene: TRBV4-3
clone size: .
CDR3 protein: CASSQEASSYNEQFF
CDR3 DNA: TGCGCCAGCAGCCAAGAAGCTAGCAGCTACAATGAGCAGTTCTTC

J gene: TRBJ1-6
D gene: .
V gene: TRBV5-8
clone size: .
CDR3 protein: CASSLVGPLHF
CDR3 DNA: TGTGCCAGCAGCTTGGTTGGGCCCCTCCACTTT

J gene: TRBJ2-6
D gene: .
V gene: TRBV30
clone size: .
CDR3 protein: CASRRDSGANVLTF
CDR3 DNA: TGTGCCTCCAGGAGGGACTCTGGGGCCAACGTCCTGACTTTC

J gene: TRBJ1-5
D gene: TRBD1
V gene: TRBV5-1
clone size: once
CDR3 protein: CASSLEGTGDQPQHF
CDR3 DNA: TGCGCCAGCAGCTTGGAAGGGACAGGCGATCAGCCCCAGCATTTT

J gene: TRBJ1-6
D gene: TRBD1
V gene: TRBV30
clone size: once
CDR3 protein: CAWSVGRGNSPLHF
CDR3 DNA: TGTGCCTGGAGTGTAGGCAGGGGGAATTCACCCCTCCACTTT

J gene: TRBJ2-1
D gene: .
V gene: TRBV6-6
clone size: .
CDR3 protein: CASSSHNEQFF
CDR3 DNA: TGTGCCAGCAGTTCCCACAATGAGCAGTTCTTC

J gene: TRBJ1-1
D gene: .
V gene: TRBV10-3
clone size: once
CDR3 protein: CAISGAKGQGRTEAFF
CDR3 DNA: TGTGCCATCAGTGGGGCAAAAGGGCAGGGGCGTACTGAAGCTTTCTTT

J gene: TRBJ2-3
D gene: TRBD2
V gene: TRBV18
clone size: .
CDR3 protein: CASSPPTSGVTDTQYF
CDR3 DNA: TGTGCCAGCTCACCACCCACTAGCGGAGTCACAGATACGCAGTATTTT

J gene: TRBJ2-3
D gene: .
V gene: TRBV7-2
clone size: .
CDR3 protein: CASSLAENTQYF
CDR3 DNA: TGTGCCAGCAGCTTAGCGGAGAATACGCAGTATTTT

J gene: TRBJ2-3
D gene: .
V gene: TRBV5-1
clone size: .
CDR3 protein: CASSRPQGGELWNTQYF
CDR3 DNA: TGCGCCAGCAGCCGACCCCAGGGGGGCGAGCTCTGGAATACGCAGTATTTT

J gene: TRBJ1-1
D gene: .
V gene: TRBV11-2
clone size: .
CDR3 protein: CASSLDGGGDTEAFF
CDR3 DNA: TGTGCCAGCAGCTTAGATGGGGGCGGGGACACTGAAGCTTTCTTT

J gene: TRBJ2-7
D gene: .
V gene: TRBV28
clone size: once
CDR3 protein: CASSSSRTSNEQYF
CDR3 DNA: TGTGCCAGCAGTTCCTCAAGGACATCCAACGAGCAGTACTTC

J gene: TRBJ2-3
D gene: TRBD1
V gene: TRBV5-4
clone size: few
CDR3 protein: CASSDAGQGLNTQYF
CDR3 DNA: TGTGCCAGCAGCGATGCAGGACAGGGCTTAAATACGCAGTATTTT